This T cell receptor beta chain was sequenced in a study of T cells of healthy individuals (dated by TCRdb to 2017 to 2018). Preparation of the library involved 5' RACE. Sequencing instrument: Illumina MiSeq. TCRdb reanalyzed the raw reads on its own, using fastp at Q25 for trimming and MiXCR for clone calling, and kept in-frame beta chains. Rows merge per CDR3 protein into single entries with the most common DNA and genes. The sample contains about 63,000 distinct CDR3 sequences, about 16% of them found a single time. About 4.7% of the sample is held by the ten biggest clonotypes. This clonotype has only a few counts. There is no known antigen for this receptor. Base qualities are missing; no much larger clone stands one base away. Trimming leaves V shorter by 4 bases and J shorter by 6 bases, with the junction holding 4 bases beyond the gene matches. The CDR3 numbers 14 residues from cysteine through phenylalanine. The only DNA kept is the CDR3, 42 bases in frame from the first base. In the germline V gene, CDR1 corresponds to MGHRA and CDR2 to YSYEKL.

The V and J segments used are TRBV4-1 and TRBJ1-2, with TRBD1 matching 11 junction bases. The clonotype was recovered from a human donor in good health. The sequenced DNA: TGCGCCAGCAGCCGGACAGGGGGCCTGGATGGCTACACCTTC. Its protein reads: CASSRTGGLDGYTF.